This TCR beta chain stems from a study of CXCR3-negative and CXCR3-positive naive CD8 T cells. On this clonotype itself: Its antigen remains unidentified.

Cells classed as naive CD8+ T cells were CD45RO-CCR7+CD27+CD95-. Notes on the study in general: Comparison of naive subsets found surface CD5 to be comparable, and TCR strength was inferred on the basis of TRB CDR3 properties.

The CDR3 has 16 amino acids. Germline CDR1 is SEHNR and CDR2 is FQNEAQ (reference sequence). 5' RACE that incorporated UMI labels was used to prepare the TRB cDNA libraries. TCRdb re-called the 5' RACE reads and catalogs CDR3 proteins one per entry, DNA excluded. Listed are around 140,000 distinct CDR3 sequences; approximately 0.29% falls within the top ten. This sequence joins TRBV7-9 and TRBJ2-7. This clonotype originated in a human donor in good health. Some clones in this sample may be carry-over from other donors' samples. Sample: naive CXCR3- CD8+ T cells from blood. Subset given: CD45RO-CCR7+CD27+CD95- naive CD8+ T cells lacking CXCR3 (TNR3-). CDR3 in amino acids: CASSLATSGSSYEQYF.